This entry lists 4 T cell receptor beta chains sequenced from one sample in a study of blood T cells in healthy people across ages. Through a sample-barcoded 5' primer and a J-beta primer mix, a second PCR was run for about 6 to 11 cycles. A single record per CDR3 protein comes from TCRdb applying MiXCR to the 5' RACE reads. The sample lists over 950,000 distinct CDR3 sequences; 51% were seen once. Material: blood. The receptors derive from a woman aged 55 to 70 in good health.

This clonotype was detected a few times. V usage is TRBV20-1 and J usage is TRBJ2-1; no firm D call. The V end lost 4 bases, the J end lost 9 bases, and 22 bases lay between the germline ends. This CDR3 comprises 15 residues. Germline CDR1 reads DFQATT; CDR2 reads SNEGSKA (reference sequence). Here the CDR3 reads CSATKAGFTVLEQFF. DNA for the CDR3: TGCAGTGCTACAAAAGCCGGGTTCACCGTTCTTGAGCAGTTCTTC.

The sample holds a few counts of this clonotype. V usage is TRBV20-1 and J usage is TRBJ2-7; 7 bases agree with TRBD1. The germline V gene has CDR1 DFQATT and CDR2 SNEGSKA (reference sequence). Trimming cost V 4 bases and J 5 bases; bases outside gene matches: 8. The CDR3 loop spans 13 amino acids. CDR3 nucleotides: TGCAGTGCTAAAGCGACAGGGCTCCACGAGCAGTACTTC. Translating it yields CSAKATGLHEQYF.

The V and J genes are TRBV7-6 and TRBJ2-1; 9 nucleotides line up with TRBD2. The CDR3 consists of 15 residues. Germline CDR1 reads SGHVS; CDR2 reads FNYEAQ. Trimming took 2 bases from V and 8 from J; bases not matched to a gene: 7. The CDR3 reads CASSLTNSGRYEQFF. The DNA for the CDR3 is TGTGCCAGCAGCTTAACGAATAGCGGGAGATATGAGCAGTTCTTC.

This chain uses TRBV27 with TRBJ2-1; D is possibly TRBD1 (6 bases). There are 14 residues in the CDR3. The ends were cut back, 1 base at V and 7 bases at J, with 11 bases in the middle. CDR1 and CDR2 from the germline V gene are MNHEY and SMNVEV (reference sequence). The chain's CDR3 is CASSLYRAGNEQFF. DNA for the CDR3: TGTGCCAGCAGTTTATACAGGGCAGGGAATGAGCAGTTCTTC.